Below, 22 T cell receptor beta chains from the same sample are listed, as sequenced in a study of T cell changes during pregnancy in multiple sclerosis. The data were produced by immunoSEQ multiplex PCR, yet TCRdb's version contains in-frame clones alone and is incomplete. Among more than 35,000 clones, approximately 90% were seen once, and the ten largest hold 5.9%. The sequences come from CD8+ T cells from peripheral blood mononuclear cells, collected after pregnancy. These receptors all come from a female donor in good health, enrolled as a control in a pregnancy study.

The chain recombines TRBV9 with TRBJ1-4; maybe TRBD1 (6 bases). The CDR3 length is 15 residues. V was shortened by 4 bases and J by 4 bases, with 14 bases between the two germline ends. From germline, CDR1 is SGDLS and CDR2 YYNGEE. The CDR3 DNA sequence: TGTGCCAGCAGCCCCCGGGGGGGCCTTAATGAAAAACTGTTTTTT. Translation: CASSPRGGLNEKLFF.

The V call is TRBV30, the J call TRBJ2-1; D not certain. Germline CDR1 is GTSNPN and CDR2 is SVGIG (reference sequence). V gave up 5 bases and J gave up 3 bases, with 17 bases separating them. The CDR3 has 15 amino acids. CDR3 amino acids: CAWGISNRVYNEQFF. The CDR3, as DNA: TGTGCCTGGGGAATAAGTAACAGAGTCTACAATGAGCAGTTCTTC.

The J gene is TRBJ1-5, the V gene TRBV5-6; D not resolved. This CDR3 has 14 amino acids. The V gene's germline CDR1 is SGHDT and CDR2 YYEEEE. The V and J ends lost 2 bases and 1 base respectively, with 7 bases between them. CDR3 sequence: CASSFAASNQPQHF. DNA of the CDR3: TGTGCCAGCAGCTTTGCGGCGAGCAATCAGCCCCAGCATTTT.

This chain links TRBV7-9 with TRBJ2-5; 7 nucleotides agree with TRBD2. The germline CDR1 and CDR2 sequences are SEHNR and FQNEAQ (reference sequence). Trimming took 3 bases from V and 2 from J; bases not matched to a gene: 9. The CDR3 runs to 16 residues. Written as DNA, the CDR3 is TGTGCCAGCAGCTTTTTGGCTTCGGGGGGACAAGAGACCCAGTACTTC. Encoded protein: CASSFLASGGQETQYF.

This rearrangement joins TRBV28 to TRBJ1-1; TRBD1 matches at 8 bases. The CDR3 sequence is 16 residues long. V lost 6 bases and J lost 0; bases outside the gene matches: 9. Germline values: CDR1 MDHEN, CDR2 SYDVKM. The CDR3 here is CASRKRQGTMNTEAFF. The CDR3 DNA is TGTGCCAGCAGGAAGAGACAGGGGACTATGAACACTGAAGCTTTCTTT.

The J gene is TRBJ2-6, the V gene TRBV7-3; D perhaps matches TRBD2 (5 bases). Germline CDR1 is SGHTA and CDR2 is FQGTGA. The CDR3 spans 13 residues. V lost 8 bases and J 4 bases, leaving 9 bases between the germline ends. DNA for the CDR3: TGTGCCAGCCGCGGGCCGGGGGCCAACGTCCTGACTTTC. Protein sequence: CASRGPGANVLTF.

The rearrangement links TRBV2 to TRBJ1-5, with D possibly TRBD1 on 6 matching bases. The germline V gene has CDR1 SNHLY and CDR2 FYNNEI. Trimming left V 1 base short and J 7 bases short, with 20 bases between. This CDR3 region has 17 residues. The CDR3 region is CASSEDIGQGMRQPQHF. The CDR3, as DNA: TGTGCCAGCAGTGAAGATATTGGGCAGGGGATGAGACAGCCCCAGCATTTT.

This chain uses TRBV11-1 with TRBJ2-2; TRBD2 aligns across 7 bases. Per germline, CDR1 SGHAT and CDR2 FQDESV (reference sequence). The CDR3 contains 13 residues. Losses at the gene ends were 7 bases for V and 6 bases for J; bases not matched to a gene: 5. In DNA, the CDR3 is TGTGCCAGCACCCAGGGAGGGGCCGGGGAGCTGTTTTTT. It yields the protein CASTQGGAGELFF.

The genes are TRBV7-9 and TRBJ2-2; 7 bases fit TRBD1. CDR1 is SEHNR, CDR2 FQNEAQ, per germline (reference sequence). The CDR3 has 16 residues. After removal of 1 base from V and 4 bases from J, the junction contained 6 bases not matched to a gene. The chain's CDR3 is CASSLGGGLGTGELFF. The CDR3, as DNA: TGTGCCAGCAGCTTAGGAGGGGGCCTAGGCACCGGGGAGCTGTTTTTT.

The genes are TRBV5-5 and TRBJ1-5; TRBD1 is a possible D gene (5 bases). Trimming pared 0 bases from V and 5 bases from J, leaving 12 bases between. Germline V gene sequence: CDR1 SGHKS, CDR2 YYEKEE (reference sequence). The CDR3 covers 15 residues. CDR3 coding DNA: TGTGCCAGCAGCTTGGGGTCAGGGATGGATCAGCCCCAGCATTTT. Translating it yields CASSLGSGMDQPQHF.

This clone was detected once. V gene TRBV27 combines with J gene TRBJ1-6, with D hard to call. Germline V lookup: CDR1 MNHEY, CDR2 SMNVEV (reference sequence). The CDR3 loop spans 13 amino acids. Between the trimmed V and J ends, which lost 5 bases and 8 bases, there was a span of 10 bases. CDR3 DNA: TGTGCCAGCAGTCCTACCCAGGATTCACCCCTCCACTTT. This translates into CASSPTQDSPLHF.

The chain is built from TRBV7-3 and TRBJ2-7, with 10 bases that match TRBD2. Trimming cost V 4 bases and J 5 bases; bases outside gene matches: 8. Germline lookup yields CDR1 SGHTA and CDR2 FQGTGA. The CDR3 is 15 residues long. CDR3 DNA sequence: TGTGCCAGCAGCTCTAGCGGGGGAGATCGTGACGAGCAGTACTTC. Protein: CASSSSGGDRDEQYF.

The chain uses TRBV28 and TRBJ2-1, with D uncertain. Germline CDR1 reads MDHEN; CDR2 reads SYDVKM. This CDR3 spans 13 amino acids. Trimming stripped 3 bases from V and 5 bases from J, with 8 bases between. The CDR3 sequence is CASSFLGDNEQFF. CDR3 bases: TGTGCCAGCAGTTTCCTGGGCGACAATGAGCAGTTCTTC.

This clone was counted only a few times. The chain joins TRBV6-5 to TRBJ1-6, with TRBD1 matching 12 bases. The CDR3 sequence is 15 residues long. CDR1 and CDR2 from the germline V gene are MNHEY and SVGAGI. V trimming: 5 bases; J trimming: 9 bases; junction bases outside the gene matches: 5. In nucleotides, the CDR3 is TGTGCCAGCAGTCAGGGGACAGGGGGCACTTCACCCCTCCACTTT. It translates to CASSQGTGGTSPLHF.

This chain connects TRBV7-9 to TRBJ2-3; weak D call: TRBD2 (6 bases). Germline-derived CDR1 and CDR2 are SEHNR and FQNEAQ (reference sequence). V gave up 0 bases and J gave up 2 bases, with 12 bases separating them. The CDR3 runs to 16 residues. The CDR3: CASSLAAGGTTDTQYF. CDR3 bases: TGTGCCAGCAGCTTAGCGGCCGGGGGAACCACAGATACGCAGTATTTT.

The chain couples TRBV19 to TRBJ1-5; 7 nucleotides agree with TRBD1. The CDR3 is made up of 16 amino acids. The J segment lost 4 bases and the V segment lost 2 bases, leaving 8 bases of the junction unmatched. Germline CDR1 reads LNHDA; CDR2 reads SQIVND (reference sequence). The CDR3 DNA reads TGTGCCAGTAGTATAACCCACAGGGGCGGTAATCAGCCCCAGCATTTT. It encodes CASSITHRGGNQPQHF.

The V gene is TRBV19, the J gene TRBJ2-7; D is ambiguous. V dropped 3 bases and J dropped 0 bases, with 12 bases sitting between them. This CDR3 is built from 15 residues. Per the germline V gene, CDR1 is LNHDA and CDR2 is SQIVND (reference sequence). DNA for the CDR3: TGTGCCAGTAGTATGGGCGCAGCTTTCTCCTACGAGCAGTACTTC. It encodes CASSMGAAFSYEQYF.

This clone occurred once. The chain is built from TRBV4-3 and TRBJ2-7; a weak D match, TRBD1 (6 bases). Trimming took off 3 bases at V and 6 bases at J, with 24 bases between the two ends. This CDR3 has 17 amino acids. Germline-derived CDR1 and CDR2 are LGHNA and YSLEER. This chain's CDR3 is CASSHLNRAQLPGEQYF. CDR3 bases: TGCGCCAGCAGCCACCTAAACAGGGCCCAGCTGCCGGGCGAGCAGTACTTC.

This sequence joins TRBV4-2 and TRBJ2-7, with 7 positions matching TRBD2. Germline lookup yields CDR1 LGHNA and CDR2 YNFKEQ. The CDR3 runs to 14 residues. V gave up 1 base and J gave up 5 bases; unmatched junction bases: 5. The CDR3 DNA is TGTGCCAGCAGCCAAGGTACTAGCGCCCACGAGCAGTACTTC. Translated, it gives CASSQGTSAHEQYF.

The chain is built from TRBV5-6 and TRBJ1-1; D is ambiguous. CDR1 and CDR2 from the germline V gene are SGHDT and YYEEEE. V lost 0 bases, J lost 5 bases, and 14 bases lay in between. The CDR3 sequence is 15 residues long. CDR3 nucleotide sequence: TGTGCCAGCAGCTTGGAGCGAGGGTTTCGAACTGAAGCTTTCTTT. This encodes CASSLERGFRTEAFF.

This clone was recorded once. The chain uses TRBV28 and TRBJ2-7; D is possibly TRBD2 (5 bases). V was cut by 4 bases and J by 6 bases, with 10 bases left in between. Germline V lookup: CDR1 MDHEN, CDR2 SYDVKM. The CDR3 has 12 residues. The CDR3 region has the DNA TGTGCCAGCAGTTCATGGGCGGGCGAGCAGTACTTC. It yields the protein CASSSWAGEQYF.

The chain has TRBV5-6 and TRBJ2-7; the D gene is possibly TRBD1 (6 bases). The CDR3 is made up of 14 amino acids. V shed 2 bases and J shed 3 bases, with 12 bases lying between them. CDR1 and CDR2 (germline): SGHDT, YYEEEE. The CDR3 coding sequence is TGTGCCAGCAGCTTCGGGACATTGGGCTACGAGCAGTACTTC. The encoded protein is CASSFGTLGYEQYF.